Listed here are 12 T cell receptor beta chains from one sample, sequenced in a study of tumor and adjacent non-tumor tissue in lung cancer. This sample's RNA came from whole unsorted tissue. Distant lung tissue was collected more than 3 cm away from the tumor edge. Three rounds of nested PCR, following a modified ARM-PCR protocol, produced the TCRbeta library. Via MiXCR, TCRdb re-called the multiplex PCR reads, giving one row per CDR3 protein. This sample has 90,000 to 100,000 distinct CDR3 sequences, with approximately 80% found just once. The sample taken for sequencing was distant non-tumor lung tissue. Receptors were obtained from a man aged 55-75 years with small cell lung cancer.

This clonotype was detected only once. A junction boundary mismatches the germline segment, possibly from a read error. This sequence joins TRBV4-2 and TRBJ2-1, with D hard to call. Germline-derived CDR1 and CDR2 are LGHNA and YNFKEQ. CDR3 length equals 14 residues. The CDR3 is CTSSQESFWYEQFF. CDR3 coding DNA: TGTACCAGCAGTCAAGAGTCATTCTGGTATGAACAGTTCTTC.

A remark on this clonotype: Sequence at one end of the junction differs from germline and may be a read error. J is TRBJ2-3 and V is TRBV5-1; 8 bases are shared with TRBD2. The CDR3 extends over 17 amino acids. Per the germline V gene, CDR1 is SGHRS and CDR2 is YFSETQ. The CDR3 here is CAGSLGTRSDSVDTHYF. DNA of the CDR3: TGCGCCGGCAGCTTGGGGACTAGGTCTGATTCGGTAGATACGCACTATTTT.

On this clonotype itself: Sequence at one end of the junction differs from germline and may be a read error. This chain joins TRBV4-1 and TRBJ2-7; D unclear. The CDR3 length is 13 residues. Germline-derived CDR1 and CDR2 are MGHRA and YSYEKL. CDR3 loop: CASSFDKLYGQYF. The CDR3 DNA follows: TGCGCCAGCAGTTTCGACAAGCTCTACGGGCAGTACTTC.

Points on this clonotype: The conserved phenylalanine or tryptophan normally closing the CDR3 is absent here, so this likely arose from a read error. The rearrangement links TRBV29-1 to TRBJ2-2; 9 bases are shared with TRBD1. CDR3 size: 14 residues. Germline assignment: CDR1 SQVTM and CDR2 ANQGSEA. Trimming removed 5 bases from V and 14 bases from J; junction bases left unmatched: 15. The CDR3 DNA reads as TGCAGCGTTCTGGGACAGGGAGATACCGGGCAACTGTTTTTG. Protein sequence: CSVLGQGDTGQLFL.

A remark on this clonotype: A read error may account for a junction end that differs from germline. The rearrangement uses TRBV12-3 or TRBV12-4 and TRBJ2-5; D is unresolved. This CDR3 comprises 15 residues. The CDR3 DNA follows: TGTGCTAGCAGTTTAGCCGGACGAAACAAAAAGACCCAGTACTTC. Residues: CASSLAGRNKKTQYF.

Concerning this clonotype itself: Lacking the conserved final phenylalanine or tryptophan, this CDR3 likely reflects a read error. No DNA is shown, since the ends of the CDR3 on it are uncertain; the CDR3 is the one TCRdb lists. The chain joins TRBV11-3 to TRBJ2-2. The CDR3 has 15 amino acids, counting both end residues. Germline CDR1 and CDR2: SGHNT and YENEEA. The CDR3 is CASRLQASNTGELSL.

J is TRBJ2-1 and V is TRBV29-1, with 7 bases aligning to TRBD2. V trimming: 8 bases; J trimming: 7 bases; junction bases outside the gene matches: 17. The CDR3 contains 15 residues. In germline, CDR1 is SQVTM, CDR2 ANQGSEA. The CDR3 here is CSIAGWEGRANEQFF. CDR3 sequence (DNA): TGCAGCATTGCGGGGTGGGAGGGAAGGGCAAATGAGCAGTTCTTC.

V and J are TRBV6-2 or TRBV6-3 and TRBJ2-1; TRBD2 agrees at 7 bases. J lost 10 bases, V lost 2 bases, and 11 bases had no gene match. The CDR3 is 15 residues long. Germline V CDR1 and CDR2: MNHEY, SVGEGT. In DNA form, the CDR3 reads TGTGCCAGCAGTTACCACGCCGGTCCCGGGGGGGAGCAGTTCTTC. This encodes CASSYHAGPGGEQFF.

In its sample, this clonotype was seen once. The chain links TRBV6-1 to TRBJ2-7; D not certain. Deletions cut 10 bases from V and 4 bases from J, with 23 bases between. Germline lookup yields CDR1 MNHNS and CDR2 SASEGT. This CDR3 comprises 15 residues. CDR3 region: CATNTIGSSLYEQYV. In DNA form, the CDR3 reads TGTGCCACCAACACAATCGGGTCGTCCTTATACGAGCAGTACGTC.

This clonotype was detected once. One junction end disagrees with the germline gene, perhaps due to a read error. CDR3 amino acids: CASSLASGTADTESFF. CDR3 nucleotides: TGTGCTAGCAGCTTGGCCTCCGGGACAGCGGACACTGAATCTTTCTTT. The chain uses TRBV5-6 and TRBJ1-1; 7 bases align to TRBD1. There are 16 residues in the CDR3. The germline CDR1 and CDR2 sequences are SGHDT and YYEEEE.

The rearrangement links TRBV29-1 to TRBJ2-7; D is possibly TRBD1 (6 bases). CDR3 length: 12 residues. Trimming stripped 7 bases from V and 9 bases from J, with 19 bases between. Germline V gives CDR1 SQVTM, CDR2 ANQGSEA. CDR3 nucleotide sequence: TGCAGCGCCCGGGACACCTTCTACTGGCAGTACTTC. Its protein product is CSARDTFYWQYF.

The rearrangement links TRBV2 to TRBJ1-1, with D maybe TRBD1 (6 bases). Germline CDR1 reads SNHLY; CDR2 reads FYNNEI. The germline V and J ends were trimmed by 4 bases and 9 bases, with 21 bases remaining between them. This CDR3 comprises 15 residues. CDR3 coding DNA: TGTGCCAGCAGTGTCATCTCCTCACAGGGATCTAAAGCTTTCTTT. Protein product: CASSVISSQGSKAFF. Based on the CDR3 plus reference TRBV2 and TRBJ1-1, the full variable domain is EPEVTQTPSHQVTQMGQEVILRCVPISNHLYFYWYRQILGQKVEFLVSFYNNEISEKSEIFDDQFSVERPDGSNFTLKIRSTKLEDSAMYFCASSVISSQGSKAFFGQGTRLTVV.